This T cell receptor (beta chain) was obtained from a study of T cell changes during pregnancy in multiple sclerosis. Sequenced by immunoSEQ multiplex PCR; TCRdb stores in-frame clones only, minus some. This table has 50,000 to 65,000 clones, roughly nine tenths appearing once. Germline V gene lookup returns CDR1 SEHNR and CDR2 FQNEAQ (reference sequence). V lost 4 bases to trimming and J lost 6 bases; unmatched junction nucleotides: 8. There are 14 residues in the CDR3. The material sequenced was CD4+ T cells from peripheral blood mononuclear cells, taken in the first trimester of pregnancy. The clonotype originates from a female donor with multiple sclerosis, enrolled in a pregnancy study. This sequence joins TRBV7-9 and TRBJ2-7, with 8 positions matching TRBD1. The chain's CDR3 is CASSSGTGPLEQYF. The CDR3, as DNA: TGTGCCAGCAGCTCCGGGACAGGCCCTCTCGAGCAGTACTTC. Looking up the rest from reference TRBV7-9 and TRBJ2-7 gives the full variable domain: DTGVSQNPRHKITKRGQNVTFRCDPISEHNRLYWYRQTLGQGPEFLTYFQNEAQLEKSRLLSDRFSAERPKGSFSTLEIQRTEQGDSAMYLCASSSGTGPLEQYFGPGTRLTVT.